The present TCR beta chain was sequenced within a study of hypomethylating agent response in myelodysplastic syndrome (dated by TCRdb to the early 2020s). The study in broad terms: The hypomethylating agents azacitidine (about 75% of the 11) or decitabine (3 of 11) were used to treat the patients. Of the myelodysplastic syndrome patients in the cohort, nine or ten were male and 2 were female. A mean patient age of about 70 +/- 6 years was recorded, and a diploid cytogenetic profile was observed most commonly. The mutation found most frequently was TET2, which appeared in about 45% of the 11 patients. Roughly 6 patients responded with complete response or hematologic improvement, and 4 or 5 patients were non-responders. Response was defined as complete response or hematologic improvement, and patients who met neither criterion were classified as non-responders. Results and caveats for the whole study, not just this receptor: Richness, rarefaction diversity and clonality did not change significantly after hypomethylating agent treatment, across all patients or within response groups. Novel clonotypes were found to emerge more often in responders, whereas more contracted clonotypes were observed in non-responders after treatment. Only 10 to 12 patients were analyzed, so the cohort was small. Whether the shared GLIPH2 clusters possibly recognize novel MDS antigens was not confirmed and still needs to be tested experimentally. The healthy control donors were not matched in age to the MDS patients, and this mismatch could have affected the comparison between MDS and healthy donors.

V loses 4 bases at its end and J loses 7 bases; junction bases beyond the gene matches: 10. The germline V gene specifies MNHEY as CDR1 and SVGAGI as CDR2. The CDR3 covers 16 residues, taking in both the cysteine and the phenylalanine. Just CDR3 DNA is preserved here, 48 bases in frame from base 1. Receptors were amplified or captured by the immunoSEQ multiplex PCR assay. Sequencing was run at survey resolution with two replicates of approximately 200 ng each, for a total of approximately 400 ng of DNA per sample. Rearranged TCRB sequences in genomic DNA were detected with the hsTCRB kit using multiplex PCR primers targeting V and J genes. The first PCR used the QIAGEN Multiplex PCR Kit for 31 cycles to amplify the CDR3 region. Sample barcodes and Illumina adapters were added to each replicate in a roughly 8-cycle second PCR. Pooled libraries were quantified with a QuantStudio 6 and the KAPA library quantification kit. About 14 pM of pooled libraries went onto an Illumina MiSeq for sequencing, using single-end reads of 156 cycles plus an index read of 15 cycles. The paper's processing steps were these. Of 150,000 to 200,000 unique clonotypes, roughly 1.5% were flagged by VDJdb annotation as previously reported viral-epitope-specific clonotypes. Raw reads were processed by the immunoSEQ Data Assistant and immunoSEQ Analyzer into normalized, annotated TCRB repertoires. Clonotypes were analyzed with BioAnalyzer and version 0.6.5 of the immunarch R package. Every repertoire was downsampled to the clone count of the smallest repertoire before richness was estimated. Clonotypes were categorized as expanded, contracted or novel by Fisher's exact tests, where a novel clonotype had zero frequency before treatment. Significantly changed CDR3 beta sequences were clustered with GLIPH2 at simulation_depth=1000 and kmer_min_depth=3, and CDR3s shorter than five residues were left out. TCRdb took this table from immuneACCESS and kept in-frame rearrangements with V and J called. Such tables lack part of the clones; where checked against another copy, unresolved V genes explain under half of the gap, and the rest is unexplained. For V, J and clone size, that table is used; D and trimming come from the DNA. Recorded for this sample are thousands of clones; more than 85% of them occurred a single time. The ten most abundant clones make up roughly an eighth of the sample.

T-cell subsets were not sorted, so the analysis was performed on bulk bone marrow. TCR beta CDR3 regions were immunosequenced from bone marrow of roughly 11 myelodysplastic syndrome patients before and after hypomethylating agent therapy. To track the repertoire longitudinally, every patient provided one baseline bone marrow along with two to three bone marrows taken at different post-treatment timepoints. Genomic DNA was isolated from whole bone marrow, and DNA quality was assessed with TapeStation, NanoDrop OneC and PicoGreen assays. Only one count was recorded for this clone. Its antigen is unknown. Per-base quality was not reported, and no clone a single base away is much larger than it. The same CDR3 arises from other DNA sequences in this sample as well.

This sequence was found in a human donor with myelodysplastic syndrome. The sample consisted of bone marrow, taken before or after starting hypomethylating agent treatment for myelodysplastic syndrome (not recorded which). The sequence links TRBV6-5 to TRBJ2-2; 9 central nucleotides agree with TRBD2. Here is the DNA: TGTGCCAGCAGTTCCTCCCCAGCGGGGGGACACGGGGAGCTGTTTTTT. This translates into CASSSSPAGGHGELFF.